The 24 T cell receptor beta chains below all came from one sample that was sequenced in a study of cytomegalovirus exposure and HLA in healthy donors. The primer mix had 60 Vbeta and 13 Jbeta primers. Sequencing used immunoSEQ multiplex PCR; TCRdb keeps in-frame clones, though not all of them. The table shows 150,000 to 200,000 clones, with around 75% occurring only once. The material sequenced was PBMCs. Receptor source: a man between 18 and 35 years old in good health and CMV-seropositive.

This chain uses TRBV12-5 with TRBJ2-1, with D unclear. The CDR3 has 14 amino acids. Germline assignment: CDR1 LGHNT and CDR2 FRNRAP. Trimming removed 7 bases from V and 0 bases from J, with 10 bases in between. The CDR3 reads CASDSPSSYNEQFF. As DNA, the CDR3 is TGTGCTAGTGATTCACCGAGCTCCTACAATGAGCAGTTCTTC.

The CDR3 DNA reads TGTGCCAGCAGTTACTCGGCCCGGGGCAATCAGCCCCAGCATTTT. It encodes CASSYSARGNQPQHF. This chain uses TRBV6-5 with TRBJ1-5; D gene ambiguous. The CDR3 spans 15 residues. Germline V gene data show CDR1 as MNHEY and CDR2 as SVGAGI. Trimming stripped 0 bases from V and 2 bases from J, with 8 bases between.

The gene calls are TRBV9 and TRBJ2-1; perhaps TRBD1 as D (6 bases). The V gene lost 2 bases and the J gene lost 1 base, with 13 bases spanning the gap. The CDR3 spans 16 residues. CDR1 and CDR2 from the germline V gene are SGDLS and YYNGEE. CDR3 loop: CASSVRGQISYNEQFF. CDR3 bases: TGTGCCAGCAGCGTCCGCGGACAGATTTCCTACAATGAGCAGTTCTTC.

V usage is TRBV6-1 and J usage is TRBJ1-1, with a possible D match to TRBD1 (6 bases). CDR3 size: 13 residues. Germline V gives CDR1 MNHNS, CDR2 SASEGT. With 3 bases removed from V and 3 bases from J, the gap between germline ends came to 8 bases. The CDR3 is CASSEPGDTEAFF. In DNA form, the CDR3 reads TGTGCCAGCAGTGAGCCAGGGGACACTGAAGCTTTCTTT.

This clone was seen more than once but under ten times. CDR3: CASSKGQGGPGELFF. CDR3 DNA: TGTGCCAGTAGTAAGGGACAGGGCGGTCCCGGGGAGCTGTTTTTT. The V and J genes are TRBV19 and TRBJ2-2; TRBD1 matches at 9 bases. CDR3 length: 15 residues. J was trimmed by 6 bases and V by 4 bases; bases with no gene match: 6. The germline CDR1 and CDR2 sequences are LNHDA and SQIVND (reference sequence).

This chain links TRBV2 with TRBJ2-3; 8 positions match TRBD1. CDR1 and CDR2 (germline): SNHLY, FYNNEI. V gave up 3 bases and J gave up 3 bases; unmatched junction bases: 14. There are 18 residues in the CDR3. CDR3 sequence (DNA): TGTGCCAGCAGTGACCAACAACCCACCAGGGGGCATACAGATACGCAGTATTTT. It yields the protein CASSDQQPTRGHTDTQYF.

This clone has a handful of counts. The CDR3 loop is CASRDEGGGNNYGYTF. CDR3 nucleotides: TGTGCCAGCAGAGATGAAGGGGGCGGGAATAACTATGGCTACACCTTC. The chain carries TRBV28 and TRBJ1-2, with TRBD1 matching over 7 bases. The CDR3 covers 16 residues. Germline CDR1 MDHEN, CDR2 SYDVKM. V shed 6 bases, J shed 1 base, and the junction held 11 bases outside the gene matches.

The chain links TRBV2 to TRBJ2-7; D uncertain. Trimming pared 4 bases from V and 7 bases from J, leaving 14 bases between. CDR3 length equals 13 residues. Germline CDR1 and CDR2: SNHLY and FYNNEI. The CDR3 sequence: CASSVSNPREQYV. In nucleotides, the CDR3 is TGTGCCAGCAGTGTTTCCAATCCGAGGGAGCAGTACGTC.

J is TRBJ2-1 and V is TRBV30; TRBD2 matches at 9 bases. The CDR3 contains 18 residues. Germline V gives CDR1 GTSNPN, CDR2 SVGIG (reference sequence). The ends lost 3 bases at V and 3 bases at J; junction bases unmatched: 15. CDR3 coding DNA: TGTGCCTGGAGCGCTCCTGTTCTTAGCGGGGGTAGCTACAATGAGCAGTTCTTC. Translation gives CAWSAPVLSGGSYNEQFF.

This clone turned up a few times. This sample also contains other DNA sequences that code for the same CDR3. The V gene is TRBV6-6, the J gene TRBJ1-2; 8 nucleotides match TRBD1. This CDR3 has 13 amino acids. The germline V gene has CDR1 MNHNY and CDR2 SVGAGI (reference sequence). The junction had 1 base not matched to a gene; V was cut back by 6 bases and J by 1 base. CDR3 in DNA: TGTGCCAGCAGCGGACAGGGTAACTATGGCTACACCTTC. Translated: CASSGQGNYGYTF.

The chain links TRBV14 to TRBJ1-2; unclear D gene. Germline V gene lookup returns CDR1 SGHDN and CDR2 FVKESK. Trimming took off 4 bases at V and 7 bases at J, with 10 bases between the two ends. CDR3 length: 12 residues. The CDR3 loop reads CASSLGESGYTF. The CDR3 DNA reads as TGTGCCAGCAGCCTGGGCGAAAGTGGCTACACCTTC.

This chain's CDR3 is CASSTGAGFQETQYF. For the CDR3, the DNA is TGTGCCAGCAGCACAGGGGCGGGTTTTCAGGAGACCCAGTACTTC. The rearrangement uses TRBV5-4 and TRBJ2-5; 7 bases are shared with TRBD1. Looked up from germline, CDR1 is SGHNT and CDR2 is YYREEE (reference sequence). The CDR3 length is 15 residues. V shed 4 bases and J 5 bases; nucleotides not matched to a gene: 11.

Only one count was recorded for this clone. The genes are TRBV2 and TRBJ1-3, with a possible D match to TRBD1 (6 bases). The V gene's germline CDR1 is SNHLY and CDR2 FYNNEI. The ends were cut back, 3 bases at V and 0 bases at J, with 9 bases in the middle. The CDR3 runs to 15 residues. In DNA form, the CDR3 reads TGTGCCAGCAGTGAGACAGGCTACTCTGGAAACACCATATATTTT. Its translation is CASSETGYSGNTIYF.

This chain uses TRBV7-2 with TRBJ2-3, with D possibly being TRBD1 (6 bases). V was trimmed by 3 bases and J by 4 bases, leaving 14 bases between them. Germline loops: CDR1 SGHTA, CDR2 FQGNSA. CDR3 length: 15 amino acids. CDR3 protein: CASSFRLRQADTQYF. In nucleotides, the CDR3 is TGTGCCAGCAGCTTCCGACTCCGACAGGCAGATACGCAGTATTTT.

This clone was recorded a few times. The chain employs TRBV7-9 and TRBJ1-4, with D possibly being TRBD1 (5 bases). The V gene lost 1 base and the J gene lost 8 bases, with 14 bases spanning the gap. The CDR3 spans 15 residues. Germline CDR1 SEHNR, CDR2 FQNEAQ (reference sequence). CDR3 residues: CASSLVGEDDEKLFF. As DNA, the CDR3 is TGTGCCAGCAGCTTAGTGGGGGAGGATGACGAAAAACTGTTTTTT.

The chain is built from TRBV19 and TRBJ1-2, with D possibly TRBD1 on 6 matching bases. Germline V gene sequence: CDR1 LNHDA, CDR2 SQIVND (reference sequence). Trimming removed 6 bases at V and 7 bases at J, with 21 bases between. The CDR3 runs 15 residues. CDR3 nucleotide sequence: TGTGCCAGTAGCCCTACAAGCCCCGGGACAAGTGGCTACACCTTC. It is translated as CASSPTSPGTSGYTF.

The V and J genes are TRBV10-3 and TRBJ1-1, with 10 positions matching TRBD1. V dropped 4 bases and J dropped 4; count of bases not matched to a gene: 9. Germline loops: CDR1 ENHRY, CDR2 SYGVKD. The CDR3 length is 16 residues. In DNA form, the CDR3 reads TGTGCCATCAGTGGGACCCAGGGGACAGGGGCCACTGAAGCTTTCTTT. Translated, it gives CAISGTQGTGATEAFF.

The V call is TRBV7-6, the J call TRBJ2-1; 7 bases map to TRBD1. The V segment lost 2 bases and the J segment 8 bases; nucleotides outside the gene matches: 3. Looked up from germline, CDR1 is SGHVS and CDR2 is FNYEAQ. This CDR3 comprises 13 residues. The CDR3 reads CASSLTGDHEQFF. CDR3 DNA: TGTGCCAGCAGCTTAACAGGGGACCATGAGCAGTTCTTC.

The chain carries TRBV7-9 and TRBJ1-5; 8 nucleotides line up with TRBD1. CDR3 length: 15 amino acids. The V gene end was trimmed by 3 bases and the J gene end by 6 bases; junction bases not matched to a gene: 7. Per the germline V gene, CDR1 is SEHNR and CDR2 is FQNEAQ (reference sequence). The DNA for the CDR3 is TGTGCCAGCAGCTTTGACAGGGGTGTCGGTCAGCCCCAGCATTTT. Amino acids: CASSFDRGVGQPQHF.

The chain couples TRBV7-8 to TRBJ2-3; 8 bases are shared with TRBD2. This CDR3 comprises 15 residues. The germline V gene has CDR1 SGHVS and CDR2 FQNEAQ. J lost 4 bases, V lost 3 bases, and 6 bases had no gene match. CDR3 nucleotides: TGTGCCAGCAGCTTGCGGGGGGCAGACTCAGATACGCAGTATTTT. It codes for CASSLRGADSDTQYF.

The chain is built from TRBV5-1 and TRBJ2-1, with 9 nucleotides matching TRBD2. The CDR3 length is 16 residues. With V trimmed by 5 bases and J by 3 bases, 9 bases remained unmatched. Germline V lookup: CDR1 SGHRS, CDR2 YFSETQ. DNA for the CDR3: TGCGCCAGCAGTCTGGTGAATAGCGGGGGCTACAATGAGCAGTTCTTC. Its protein product is CASSLVNSGGYNEQFF.

This chain uses TRBV15 with TRBJ1-2; 9 positions agree with TRBD1. The CDR3 covers 15 residues. With V trimmed by 5 bases and J by 8 bases, 12 bases remained unmatched. Germline CDR1 and CDR2: LNHNV and YYDKDF (reference sequence). CDR3 amino acids: CATSLGLDRGGGYTF. CDR3 nucleotide sequence: TGTGCCACCAGCCTGGGCCTAGACAGGGGGGGAGGCTACACCTTC. Variable domain in full (rest from reference TRBV15 and TRBJ1-2): DAMVIQNPRYQVTQFGKPVTLSCSQTLNHNVMYWYQQKSSQAPKLLFHYYDKDFNNEADTPDNFQSRRPNTSFCFLDIRSPGLGDTAMYLCATSLGLDRGGGYTFGSGTRLTVV.

The chain couples TRBV28 to TRBJ2-1; the D gene is possibly TRBD2 (6 bases). With 5 bases removed from V and 8 bases from J, the gap between germline ends came to 7 bases. Germline V CDR1 and CDR2: MDHEN, SYDVKM. This CDR3 has 11 amino acids. The CDR3 region is CASSERDEQFF. CDR3 nucleotides: TGTGCCAGCAGTGAGCGGGATGAGCAGTTCTTC.

This chain connects TRBV7-6 to TRBJ2-2, with D maybe TRBD2 (5 bases). V was cut by 3 bases and J by 1 base, with 9 bases left in between. CDR3 length: 15 residues. The germline V gene has CDR1 SGHVS and CDR2 FNYEAQ. The CDR3 coding sequence is TGTGCCAGCAGCTTCCGGGATCTGAACACCGGGGAGCTGTTTTTT. Amino acids: CASSFRDLNTGELFF.